The clone carrying this T cell receptor (beta chain) was observed a few times. Antigen: not known. These data belong to a study of beta chain features in type 1 diabetes. Trimming removed 10 bases from V and 0 bases from J, with 16 bases in between. The CDR3 runs 15 residues. Germline loops: CDR1 ENHRY, CDR2 SYGVKD. Naive, central memory, regulatory and stem cell-like memory cells within the CD4+ compartment were sorted using CD45RO/CCR7/CD25/CD127/CD95/CD27. Findings of the study overall: In the patient group, naive, central memory and Treg TCRB repertoires seemed more alike than in the healthy donor group. Significant though moderate, a shortening of TCRB CDR3s appeared in all four CD4+ subsets of Type 1 diabetes patients.

Sequenced material consisted of expressed TCRB transcripts (all of the isolated RNA was reverse transcribed). Sequencing was performed with immunoSEQ multiplex PCR; in TCRdb, only in-frame clones are kept and a portion is missing. Among 310,000 or so clones listed, 11% were seen once. What was sequenced was naive CD4+ T cells from blood. The V gene is TRBV10-3, the J gene TRBJ2-1; tentative D call: TRBD2 (5 bases). The clonotype comes from a woman in her twenties or thirties in good health. CDR3 sequence: CATGGGLGSYNEQFF. Here the CDR3 DNA reads TGTGCCACCGGAGGTGGGTTGGGCTCCTACAATGAGCAGTTCTTC.